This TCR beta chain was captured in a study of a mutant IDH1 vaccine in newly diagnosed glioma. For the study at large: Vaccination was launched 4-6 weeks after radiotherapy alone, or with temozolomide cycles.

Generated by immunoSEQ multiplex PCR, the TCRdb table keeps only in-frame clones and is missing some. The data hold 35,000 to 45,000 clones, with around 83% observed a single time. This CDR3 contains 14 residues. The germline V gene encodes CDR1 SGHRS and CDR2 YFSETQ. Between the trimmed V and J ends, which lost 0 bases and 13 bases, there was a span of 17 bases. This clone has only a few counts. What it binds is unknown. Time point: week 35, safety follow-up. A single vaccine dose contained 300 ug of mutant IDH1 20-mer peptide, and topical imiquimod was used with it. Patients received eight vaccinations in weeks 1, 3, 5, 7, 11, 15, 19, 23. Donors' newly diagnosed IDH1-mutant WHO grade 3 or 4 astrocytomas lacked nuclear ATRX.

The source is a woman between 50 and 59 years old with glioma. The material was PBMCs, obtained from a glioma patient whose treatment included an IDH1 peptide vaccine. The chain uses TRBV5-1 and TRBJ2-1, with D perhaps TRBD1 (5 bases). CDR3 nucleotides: TGCGCCAGCAGCTTGGACAGGTTCCCAGGTGTCCAGTTCTTC. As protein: CASSLDRFPGVQFF.